One sample yielded the 27 T cell receptor beta chains listed below, sequenced in a study of monozygotic twins with inflammatory bowel disease. TCRdb reprocessed the 5' RACE reads; each CDR3 protein has one entry and no DNA is given. The listing contains about 210,000 distinct CDR3 sequences. The sequenced sample consisted of blood. The receptors here all came from a human donor with ulcerative colitis or Crohn's disease, or a healthy co-twin of an affected twin (not recorded which).

The J gene is TRBJ1-5, the V gene TRBV10-3; lacking DNA, the TRBD1 call made by TCRdb goes unchecked. CDR1 is ENHRY and CDR2 is SYGVKD in the germline V gene. This CDR3 region has 13 residues. The chain's CDR3 is CAIRGQGDQPQHF.

The chain combines TRBV6-1 with TRBJ2-5; the TCRdb D gene call, TRBD2, has no DNA to confirm it. The CDR3 loop spans 14 amino acids. Germline V gene sequence: CDR1 MNHNS, CDR2 SASEGT. The CDR3 is CASSPLAGTETQYF.

The rearrangement links TRBV5-4 to TRBJ1-1. Germline V gene data show CDR1 as SGHNT and CDR2 as YYREEE (reference sequence). This CDR3 has 15 amino acids. CDR3: CASSLDPRKNTEAFF. Full variable domain (outside the CDR3, taken from reference TRBV5-4 and TRBJ1-1): ETGVTQSPTHLIKTRGQQVTLRCSSQSGHNTVSWYQQALGQGPQFIFQYYREEENGRGNFPPRFSGLQFPNYSSELNVNALELDDSALYLCASSLDPRKNTEAFFGQGTRLTVV.

V is TRBV12-3 or TRBV12-4 and J is TRBJ2-5. The CDR3 covers 14 residues. The CDR3 loop reads CASSSAGVGETQYF.

The chain joins TRBV4-2 to TRBJ1-5. Germline V gene sequence: CDR1 LGHNA, CDR2 YNFKEQ. The CDR3 has 14 amino acids. CDR3 residues: CASSQDLLGQPQHF.

The chain has TRBV5-1 and TRBJ2-3; TCRdb's assignment of TRBD1 cannot be checked, as there is no DNA. Germline V lookup: CDR1 SGHRS, CDR2 YFSETQ. This CDR3 spans 15 amino acids. The chain's CDR3 is CASSLEGQTTDTQYF.

This chain links TRBV18 with TRBJ2-7; the D call from TCRdb, TRBD2, cannot be confirmed without DNA. Germline assignment: CDR1 KGHSH and CDR2 LQKENI. The length of the CDR3 is 15 residues. The CDR3: CASSLGGLAGDEQYF.

This CDR3 reads CASSYTRSEASGPRPTLSYEQYF. The chain couples TRBV6-2 or TRBV6-3 to TRBJ2-7; TCRdb outputs TRBD2, but without DNA this stays unchecked. Germline V lookup: CDR1 MNHEY, CDR2 SVGEGT. CDR3 length: 23 residues.

The V gene is TRBV11-2, the J gene TRBJ2-1; TCRdb reports TRBD1, a call that lacks DNA to check it against. The CDR3 loop spans 16 amino acids. Germline CDR1 reads SGHAT; CDR2 reads FQNNGV. The CDR3 loop is CASSDPPGTLVNEQFF. The full variable domain, in which reference TRBV11-2 and TRBJ2-1 provide the parts outside the CDR3, is EAGVAQSPRYKIIEKRQSVAFWCNPISGHATLYWYQQILGQGPKLLIQFQNNGVVDDSQLPKDRFSAERLKGVDSTLKIQPAKLEDSAVYLCASSDPPGTLVNEQFFGPGTRLTVL.

J is TRBJ2-1 and V is TRBV28; TCRdb indicates TRBD2, and absent DNA this call remains unverified. The germline V gene has CDR1 MDHEN and CDR2 SYDVKM. The CDR3 consists of 16 residues. CDR3 region: CASSLLTSGSLSEQFF. The complete variable domain, with remaining parts taken from reference TRBV28 and TRBJ2-1, reads DVKVTQSSRYLVKRTGEKVFLECVQDMDHENMFWYRQDPGLGLRLIYFSYDVKMKEKGDIPEGYSVSREKKERFSLILESASTNQTSMYLCASSLLTSGSLSEQFFGPGTRLTVL.

The chain is built from TRBV29-1 and TRBJ2-3; TCRdb gives TRBD1 as the D gene, but with no DNA this cannot be confirmed. There are 13 residues in the CDR3. CDR1 is SQVTM, CDR2 ANQGSEA, per germline. The CDR3 loop reads CSVAGTRTDTQYF.

V and J are TRBV7-9 and TRBJ2-1; there is no DNA to check the TCRdb D call of TRBD2. There are 15 residues in the CDR3. Germline-derived CDR1 and CDR2 are SEHNR and FQNEAQ (reference sequence). CDR3 sequence reads: CASSSGLAGGNEQFF.

The CDR3 loop reads CASSFYQGSNYEQYF. The chain employs TRBV5-1 and TRBJ2-7; TCRdb names TRBD1, which stays unverified in the absence of DNA. The CDR3 spans 15 residues. Germline CDR1 SGHRS, CDR2 YFSETQ.

The chain uses TRBV20-1 and TRBJ2-7; TCRdb outputs TRBD2, but without DNA this stays unchecked. Germline V lookup: CDR1 DFQATT, CDR2 SNEGSKA (reference sequence). This CDR3 spans 15 amino acids. CDR3 sequence: CSARPGLVSTYEQYF.

The genes are TRBV3-1 and TRBJ2-1; TCRdb gives TRBD1 as the D gene, but with no DNA this cannot be confirmed. This CDR3 has 13 residues. Germline CDR1 LGHDT, CDR2 YNNKEL (reference sequence). The CDR3 region is CASSHLQGDEQFF.

The chain links TRBV27 to TRBJ2-6; TCRdb gives TRBD1 as the D gene, but with no DNA this cannot be confirmed. Germline V gene lookup returns CDR1 MNHEY and CDR2 SMNVEV (reference sequence). This CDR3 contains 18 residues. The CDR3 spells CASSFNGQGMPGANVLTF.

The chain is built from TRBV27 and TRBJ1-6. There are 14 residues in the CDR3. Germline CDR1 and CDR2: MNHEY and SMNVEV (reference sequence). The CDR3 is CASSLNSGGSPLHF.

The rearrangement links TRBV3-1 to TRBJ2-1; the D call from TCRdb, TRBD1, cannot be confirmed without DNA. Per the germline V gene, CDR1 is LGHDT and CDR2 is YNNKEL (reference sequence). CDR3 length equals 17 residues. The CDR3 is CASSQDPPGGGADEQFF.

The chain joins TRBV12-3 or TRBV12-4 to TRBJ2-1. CDR3 length: 12 residues. CDR3 residues: CASTLIQNEQFF.

The genes are TRBV7-3 and TRBJ1-1; TCRdb picks TRBD1, but there is no DNA to check that call. Germline V CDR1 and CDR2: SGHTA, FQGTGA. This CDR3 comprises 12 residues. This CDR3 reads CASSRTGGEAFF.

The chain employs TRBV5-6 and TRBJ1-5; the D gene TCRdb calls, TRBD1, cannot be checked with no DNA. The CDR3 consists of 14 residues. CDR1 and CDR2 (germline): SGHDT, YYEEEE. Here the CDR3 reads CASSSGLGGQPQHF.

The chain is built from TRBV27 and TRBJ2-7; the D call from TCRdb, TRBD2, cannot be confirmed without DNA. Germline CDR1 reads MNHEY; CDR2 reads SMNVEV (reference sequence). The CDR3 totals 16 residues. The CDR3 region is CASGIHSGRIAYEQYF.

The chain joins TRBV12-3 or TRBV12-4 to TRBJ2-1; the D call of TRBD2 rests on TCRdb alone, since no DNA is present to check it. The CDR3 length is 17 residues. The CDR3 here is CASSLSGLASTYNEQFF.

The chain joins TRBV7-2 to TRBJ1-4; TCRdb selects TRBD1, and the lack of DNA leaves this call unchecked. Per the germline V gene, CDR1 is SGHTA and CDR2 is FQGNSA. CDR3 length: 15 amino acids. This chain's CDR3 is CASSLAGQGVEKLLF.

The chain combines TRBV5-5 with TRBJ2-2; TCRdb proposes TRBD2, but this gene call is untestable without DNA. Germline V gene sequence: CDR1 SGHKS, CDR2 YYEKEE (reference sequence). The CDR3 sequence is 16 residues long. CDR3: CASSPQAVTGGGELFF.

The chain joins TRBV12-3 or TRBV12-4 to TRBJ1-5; the D call of TRBD1 rests on TCRdb alone, since no DNA is present to check it. The CDR3 length is 18 residues. Here the CDR3 reads CASSLGQGALVGDQPQHF.

The V and J genes are TRBV4-1 and TRBJ1-2. The CDR3 spans 14 residues. CDR1 is MGHRA and CDR2 is YSYEKL in the germline V gene. CDR3 loop: CASSHLTEKYGYTF.